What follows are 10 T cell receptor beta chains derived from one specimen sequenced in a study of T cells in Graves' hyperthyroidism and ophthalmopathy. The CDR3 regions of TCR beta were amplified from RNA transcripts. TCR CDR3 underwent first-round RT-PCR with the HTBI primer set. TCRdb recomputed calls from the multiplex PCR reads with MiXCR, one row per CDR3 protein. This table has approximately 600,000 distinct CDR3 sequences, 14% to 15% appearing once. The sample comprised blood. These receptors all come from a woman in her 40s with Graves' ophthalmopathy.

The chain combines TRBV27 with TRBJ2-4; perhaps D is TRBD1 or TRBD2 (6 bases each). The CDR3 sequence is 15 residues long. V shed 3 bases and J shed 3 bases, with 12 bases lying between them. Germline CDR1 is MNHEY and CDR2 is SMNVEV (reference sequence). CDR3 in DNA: TGTGCCAGCAGTTTGGGGGGCGCTATCAAAAACATTCAGTACTTC. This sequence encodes CASSLGGAIKNIQYF.

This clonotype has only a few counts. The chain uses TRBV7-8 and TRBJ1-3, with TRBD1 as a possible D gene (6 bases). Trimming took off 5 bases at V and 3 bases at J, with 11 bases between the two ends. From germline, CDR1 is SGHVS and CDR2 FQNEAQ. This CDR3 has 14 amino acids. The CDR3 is CASSRHRDGNTIYF. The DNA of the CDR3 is TGTGCCAGCAGCCGGCACAGGGATGGAAACACCATATATTTT.

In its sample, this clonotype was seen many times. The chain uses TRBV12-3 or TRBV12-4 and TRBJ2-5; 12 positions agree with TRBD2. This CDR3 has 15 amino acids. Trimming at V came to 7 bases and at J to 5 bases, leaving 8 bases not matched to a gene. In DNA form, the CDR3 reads TGTGCCAGCACCCGGACTAGCGGGATGGGCGAGACCCAGTACTTC. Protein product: CASTRTSGMGETQYF.

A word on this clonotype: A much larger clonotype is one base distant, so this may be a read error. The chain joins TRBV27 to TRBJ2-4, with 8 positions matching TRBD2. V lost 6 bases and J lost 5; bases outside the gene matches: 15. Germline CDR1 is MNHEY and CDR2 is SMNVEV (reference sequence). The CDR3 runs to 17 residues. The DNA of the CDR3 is TGTGCCAGCAGCACTGTCCTTGTTAGCGGGACTCAAAACATTCAGTACTTC. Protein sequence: CASSTVLVSGTQNIQYF.

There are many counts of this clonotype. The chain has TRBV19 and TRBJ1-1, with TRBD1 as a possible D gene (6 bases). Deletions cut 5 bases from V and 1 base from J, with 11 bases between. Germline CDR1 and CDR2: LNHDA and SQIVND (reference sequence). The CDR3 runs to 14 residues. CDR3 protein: CASSPGTKNTEAFF. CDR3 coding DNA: TGTGCCAGTAGTCCCGGGACAAAGAACACTGAAGCTTTCTTT.

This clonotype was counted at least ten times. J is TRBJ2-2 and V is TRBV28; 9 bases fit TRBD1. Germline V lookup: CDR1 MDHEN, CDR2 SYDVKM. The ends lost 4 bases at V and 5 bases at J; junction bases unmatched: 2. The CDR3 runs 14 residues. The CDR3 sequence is CASSSDRGTGELFF. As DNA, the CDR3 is TGTGCCAGCAGTTCGGACAGGGGTACCGGGGAGCTGTTTTTT.

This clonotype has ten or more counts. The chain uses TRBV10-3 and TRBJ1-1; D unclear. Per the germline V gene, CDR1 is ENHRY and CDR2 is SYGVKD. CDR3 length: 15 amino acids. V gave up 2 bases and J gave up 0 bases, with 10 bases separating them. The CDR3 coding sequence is TGTGCCATCAGTGAGAGGGAATGGCTGAACACTGAAGCTTTCTTT. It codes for CAISEREWLNTEAFF.

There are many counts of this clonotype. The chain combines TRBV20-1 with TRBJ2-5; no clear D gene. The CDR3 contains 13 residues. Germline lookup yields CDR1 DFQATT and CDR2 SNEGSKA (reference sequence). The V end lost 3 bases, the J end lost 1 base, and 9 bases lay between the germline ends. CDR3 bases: TGCAGTGCTAGTCCGGGCCTCCAAGAGACCCAGTACTTC. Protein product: CSASPGLQETQYF.

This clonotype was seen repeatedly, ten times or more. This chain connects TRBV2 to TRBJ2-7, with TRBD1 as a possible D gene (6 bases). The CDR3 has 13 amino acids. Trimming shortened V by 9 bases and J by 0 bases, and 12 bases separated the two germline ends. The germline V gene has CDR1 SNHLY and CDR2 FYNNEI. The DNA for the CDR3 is TGTGCCAGGAGGACAGAGAGCTCCTACGAGCAGTACTTC. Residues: CARRTESSYEQYF.

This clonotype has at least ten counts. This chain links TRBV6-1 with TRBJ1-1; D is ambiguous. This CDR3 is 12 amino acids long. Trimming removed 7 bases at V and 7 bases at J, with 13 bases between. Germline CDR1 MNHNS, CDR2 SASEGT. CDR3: CASTDGGSEAFF. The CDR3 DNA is TGTGCCAGCACCGACGGAGGGAGTGAAGCTTTCTTT.